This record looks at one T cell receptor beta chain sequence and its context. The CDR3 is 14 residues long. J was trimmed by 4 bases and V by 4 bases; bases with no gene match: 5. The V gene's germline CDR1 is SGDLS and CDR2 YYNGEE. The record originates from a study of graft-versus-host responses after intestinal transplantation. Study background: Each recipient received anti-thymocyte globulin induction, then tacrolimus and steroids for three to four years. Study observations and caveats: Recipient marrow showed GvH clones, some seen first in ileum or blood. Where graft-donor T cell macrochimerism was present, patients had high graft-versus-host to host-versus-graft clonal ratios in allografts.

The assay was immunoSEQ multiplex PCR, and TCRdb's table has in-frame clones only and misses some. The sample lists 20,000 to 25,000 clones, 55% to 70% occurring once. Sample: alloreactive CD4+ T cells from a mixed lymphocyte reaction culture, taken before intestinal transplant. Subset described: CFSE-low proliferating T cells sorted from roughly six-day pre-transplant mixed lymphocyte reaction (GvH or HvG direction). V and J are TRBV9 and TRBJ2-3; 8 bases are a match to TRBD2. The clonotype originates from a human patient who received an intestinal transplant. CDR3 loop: CASSPHGGADTQYF. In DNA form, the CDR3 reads TGTGCCAGCAGCCCGCACGGGGGGGCAGATACGCAGTATTTT.